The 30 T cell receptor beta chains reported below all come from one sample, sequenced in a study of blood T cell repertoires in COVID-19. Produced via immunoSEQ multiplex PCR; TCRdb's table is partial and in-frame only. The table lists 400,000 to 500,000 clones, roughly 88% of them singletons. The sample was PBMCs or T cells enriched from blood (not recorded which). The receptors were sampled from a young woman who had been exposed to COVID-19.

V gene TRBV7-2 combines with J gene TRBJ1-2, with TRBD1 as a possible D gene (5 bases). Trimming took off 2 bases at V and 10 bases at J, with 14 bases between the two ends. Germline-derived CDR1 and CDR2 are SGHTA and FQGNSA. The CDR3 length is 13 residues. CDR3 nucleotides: TGTGCCAGCAGCTTACGGGCCCCACAGGACTACACCTTC. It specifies CASSLRAPQDYTF.

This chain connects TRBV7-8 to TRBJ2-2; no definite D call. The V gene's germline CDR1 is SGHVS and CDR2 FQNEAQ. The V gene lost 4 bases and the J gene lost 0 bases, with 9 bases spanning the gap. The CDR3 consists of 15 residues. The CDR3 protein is CASSSWATNTGELFF. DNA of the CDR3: TGTGCCAGCAGCTCTTGGGCGACGAACACCGGGGAGCTGTTTTTT.

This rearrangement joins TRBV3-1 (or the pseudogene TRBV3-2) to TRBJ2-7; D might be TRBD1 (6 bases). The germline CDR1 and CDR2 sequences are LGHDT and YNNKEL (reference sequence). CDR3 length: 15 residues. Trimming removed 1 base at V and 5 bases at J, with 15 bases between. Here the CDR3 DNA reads TGTGCCAGCAGCCAAGCGCCGGGACAAGCTAACGAGCAGTACTTC. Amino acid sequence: CASSQAPGQANEQYF.

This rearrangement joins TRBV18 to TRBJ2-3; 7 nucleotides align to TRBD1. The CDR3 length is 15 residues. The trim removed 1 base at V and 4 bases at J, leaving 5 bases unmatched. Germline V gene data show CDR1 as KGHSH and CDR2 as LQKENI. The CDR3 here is CASSPLGQGADTQYF. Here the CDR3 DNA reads TGTGCCAGCTCACCACTGGGGCAGGGGGCAGATACGCAGTATTTT.

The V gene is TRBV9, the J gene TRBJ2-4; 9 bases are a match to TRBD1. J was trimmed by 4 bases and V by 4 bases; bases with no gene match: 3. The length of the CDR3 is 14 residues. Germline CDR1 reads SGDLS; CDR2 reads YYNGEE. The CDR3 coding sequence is TGTGCCAGCAGCCCTGGGACAGGGAAAAACATTCAGTACTTC. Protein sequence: CASSPGTGKNIQYF.

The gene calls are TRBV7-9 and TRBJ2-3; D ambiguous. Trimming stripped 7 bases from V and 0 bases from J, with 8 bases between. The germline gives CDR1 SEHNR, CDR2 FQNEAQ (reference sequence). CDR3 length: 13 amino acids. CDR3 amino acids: CASKVTSTDTQYF. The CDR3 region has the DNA TGTGCCAGCAAAGTAACTAGCACAGATACGCAGTATTTT.

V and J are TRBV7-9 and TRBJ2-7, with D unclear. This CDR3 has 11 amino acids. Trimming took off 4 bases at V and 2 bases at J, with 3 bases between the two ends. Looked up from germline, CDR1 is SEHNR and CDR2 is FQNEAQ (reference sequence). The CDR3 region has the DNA TGTGCCAGCAGCTCCACCTACGAGCAGTACTTC. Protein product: CASSSTYEQYF.

CDR3 amino acids: CASSEGDPYNEQFF. The CDR3 region has the DNA TGCGCCAGCAGCGAGGGAGACCCTTACAATGAGCAGTTCTTC. The chain combines TRBV10-1 with TRBJ2-1; tentative D call: TRBD2 (5 bases). Trimming took off 6 bases at V and 4 bases at J, with 13 bases between the two ends. The CDR3 consists of 14 residues. The germline V gene encodes CDR1 WNHNN and CDR2 SYGVQD (reference sequence).

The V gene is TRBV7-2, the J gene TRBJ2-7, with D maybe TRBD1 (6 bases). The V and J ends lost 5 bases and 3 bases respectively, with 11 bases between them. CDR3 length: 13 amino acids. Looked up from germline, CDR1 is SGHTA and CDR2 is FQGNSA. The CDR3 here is CASSTGQLYEQYF. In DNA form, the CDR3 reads TGTGCCAGCAGCACGGGACAACTCTACGAGCAGTACTTC.

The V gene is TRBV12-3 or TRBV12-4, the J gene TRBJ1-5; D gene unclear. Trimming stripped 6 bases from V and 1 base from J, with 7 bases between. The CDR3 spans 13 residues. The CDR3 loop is CASRSGSNQPQHF. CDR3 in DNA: TGTGCCAGCAGGTCCGGGAGCAATCAGCCCCAGCATTTT.

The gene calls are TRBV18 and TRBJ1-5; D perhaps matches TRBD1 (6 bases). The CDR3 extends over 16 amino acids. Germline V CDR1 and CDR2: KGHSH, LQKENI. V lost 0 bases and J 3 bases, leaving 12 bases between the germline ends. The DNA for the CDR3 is TGTGCCAGCTCACCACCCGCAGGGGTCTTCAATCAGCCCCAGCATTTT. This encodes CASSPPAGVFNQPQHF.

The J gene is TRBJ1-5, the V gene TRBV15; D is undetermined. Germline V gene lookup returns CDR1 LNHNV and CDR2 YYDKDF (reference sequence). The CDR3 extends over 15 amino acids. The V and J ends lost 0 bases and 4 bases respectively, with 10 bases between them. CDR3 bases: TGTGCCACCAGCAGAGACCTGGGAGCAAATCAGCCCCAGCATTTT. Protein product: CATSRDLGANQPQHF.

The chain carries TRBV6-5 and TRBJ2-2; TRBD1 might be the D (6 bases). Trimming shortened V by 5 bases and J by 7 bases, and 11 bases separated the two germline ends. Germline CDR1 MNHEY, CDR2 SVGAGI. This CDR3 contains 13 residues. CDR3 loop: CASSNRVDGELFF. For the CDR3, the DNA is TGTGCCAGCAGTAACAGGGTGGACGGGGAGCTGTTTTTT.

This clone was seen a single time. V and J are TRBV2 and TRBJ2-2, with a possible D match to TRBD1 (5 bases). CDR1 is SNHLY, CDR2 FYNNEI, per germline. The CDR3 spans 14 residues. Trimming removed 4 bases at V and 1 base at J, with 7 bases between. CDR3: CASSGQGNTGELFF. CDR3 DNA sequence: TGTGCCAGCAGTGGGCAGGGGAACACCGGGGAGCTGTTTTTT.

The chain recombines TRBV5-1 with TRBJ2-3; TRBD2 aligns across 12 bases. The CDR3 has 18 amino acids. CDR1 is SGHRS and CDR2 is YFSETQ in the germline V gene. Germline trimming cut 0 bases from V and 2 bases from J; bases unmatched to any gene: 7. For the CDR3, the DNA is TGCGCCAGCAGCTTGGGACTAGCGGGGGCCTATTTCACAGATACGCAGTATTTT. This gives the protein CASSLGLAGAYFTDTQYF.

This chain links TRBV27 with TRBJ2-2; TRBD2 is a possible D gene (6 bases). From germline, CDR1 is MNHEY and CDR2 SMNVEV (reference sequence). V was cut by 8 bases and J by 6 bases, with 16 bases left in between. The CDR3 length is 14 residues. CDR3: CASAQRGVAGELFF. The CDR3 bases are TGTGCCAGCGCCCAACGCGGGGTGGCCGGGGAGCTGTTTTTT.

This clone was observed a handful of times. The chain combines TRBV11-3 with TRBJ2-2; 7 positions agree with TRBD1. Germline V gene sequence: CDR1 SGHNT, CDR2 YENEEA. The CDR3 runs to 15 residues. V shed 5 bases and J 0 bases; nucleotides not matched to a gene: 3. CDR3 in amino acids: CASSPGTANTGELFF. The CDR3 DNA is TGTGCCAGCAGCCCCGGGACAGCGAACACCGGGGAGCTGTTTTTT. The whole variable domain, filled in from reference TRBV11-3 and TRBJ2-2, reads EAGVVQSPRYKIIEKKQPVAFWCNPISGHNTLYWYLQNLGQGPELLIRYENEEAVDDSQLPKDRFSAERLKGVDSTLKIQPAELGDSAVYLCASSPGTANTGELFFGEGSRLTVL.

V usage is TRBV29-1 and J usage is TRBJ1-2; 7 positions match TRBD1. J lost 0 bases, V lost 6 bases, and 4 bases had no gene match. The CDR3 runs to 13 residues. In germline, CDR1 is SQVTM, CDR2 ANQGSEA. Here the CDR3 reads CSVRDRTNYGYTF. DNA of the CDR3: TGCAGCGTCCGGGACAGAACTAACTATGGCTACACCTTC.

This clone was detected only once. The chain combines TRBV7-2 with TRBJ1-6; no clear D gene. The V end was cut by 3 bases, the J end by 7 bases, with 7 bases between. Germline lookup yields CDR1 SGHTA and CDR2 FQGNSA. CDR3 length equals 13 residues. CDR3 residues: CASSFKENSPLHF. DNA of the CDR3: TGTGCCAGCAGCTTTAAGGAGAATTCACCCCTCCACTTT.

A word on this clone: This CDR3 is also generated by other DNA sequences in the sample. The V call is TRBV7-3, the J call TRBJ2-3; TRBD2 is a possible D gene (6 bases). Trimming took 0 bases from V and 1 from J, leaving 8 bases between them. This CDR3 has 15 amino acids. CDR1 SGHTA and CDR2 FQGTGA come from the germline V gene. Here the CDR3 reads CASSLTSGGTDTQYF. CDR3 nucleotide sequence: TGTGCCAGCAGCTTAACGTCGGGGGGCACAGATACGCAGTATTTT.

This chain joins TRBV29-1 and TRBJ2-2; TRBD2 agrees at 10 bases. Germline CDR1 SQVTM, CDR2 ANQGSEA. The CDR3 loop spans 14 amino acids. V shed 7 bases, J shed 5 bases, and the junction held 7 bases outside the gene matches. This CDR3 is CSAFTSGITGELFF. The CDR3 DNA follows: TGCAGCGCCTTCACTAGCGGGATAACCGGGGAGCTGTTTTTT.

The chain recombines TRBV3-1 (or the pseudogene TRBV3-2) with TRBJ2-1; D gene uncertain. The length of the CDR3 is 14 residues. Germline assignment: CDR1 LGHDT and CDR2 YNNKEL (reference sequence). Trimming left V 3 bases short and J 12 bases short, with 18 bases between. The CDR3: CASSHYQATNGQFF. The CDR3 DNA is TGTGCCAGCAGCCATTATCAGGCTACCAACGGGCAGTTCTTC.

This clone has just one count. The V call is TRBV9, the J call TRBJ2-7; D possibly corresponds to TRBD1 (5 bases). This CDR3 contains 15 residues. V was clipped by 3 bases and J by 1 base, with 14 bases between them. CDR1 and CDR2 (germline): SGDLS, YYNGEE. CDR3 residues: CASSASTGQSYEQYF. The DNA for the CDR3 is TGTGCCAGCAGCGCTTCCACAGGTCAATCCTACGAGCAGTACTTC.

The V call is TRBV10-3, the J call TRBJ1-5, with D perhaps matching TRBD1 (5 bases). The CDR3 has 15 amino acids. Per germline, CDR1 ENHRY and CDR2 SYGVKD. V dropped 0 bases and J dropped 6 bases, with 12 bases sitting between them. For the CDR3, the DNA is TGTGCCATCAGTGAGTCAACTGGGGGAGGTCAGCCCCAGCATTTT. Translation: CAISESTGGGQPQHF.

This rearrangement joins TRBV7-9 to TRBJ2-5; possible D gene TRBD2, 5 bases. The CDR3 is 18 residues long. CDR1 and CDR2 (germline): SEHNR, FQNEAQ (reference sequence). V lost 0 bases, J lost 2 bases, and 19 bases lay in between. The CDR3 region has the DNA TGTGCCAGCAGCTTAGCCGTAGCCCCTCGGGGATATCAAGAGACCCAGTACTTC. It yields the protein CASSLAVAPRGYQETQYF.

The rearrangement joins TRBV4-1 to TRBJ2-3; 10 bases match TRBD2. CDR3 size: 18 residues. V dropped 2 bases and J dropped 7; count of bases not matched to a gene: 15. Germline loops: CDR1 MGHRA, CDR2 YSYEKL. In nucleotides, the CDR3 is TGCGCCAGCAGCCAATCCCCACTAGCGGGACGAGTTTCATATACGCAGTATTTT. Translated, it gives CASSQSPLAGRVSYTQYF.

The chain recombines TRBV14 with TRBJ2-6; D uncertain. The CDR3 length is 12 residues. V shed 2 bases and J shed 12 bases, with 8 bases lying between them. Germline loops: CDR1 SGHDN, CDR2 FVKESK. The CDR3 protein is CASSQLTAVLTF. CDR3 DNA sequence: TGTGCCAGCAGCCAATTAACTGCCGTCCTGACTTTC.

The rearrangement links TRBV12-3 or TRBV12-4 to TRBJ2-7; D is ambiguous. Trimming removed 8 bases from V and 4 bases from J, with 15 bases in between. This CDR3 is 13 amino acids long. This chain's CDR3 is CASRGPGWYEQYF. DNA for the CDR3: TGTGCCAGCCGAGGCCCGGGTTGGTACGAGCAGTACTTC.

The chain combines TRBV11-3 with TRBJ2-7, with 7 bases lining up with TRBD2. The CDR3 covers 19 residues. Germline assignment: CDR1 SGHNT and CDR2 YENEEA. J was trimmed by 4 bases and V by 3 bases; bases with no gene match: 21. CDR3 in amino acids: CASSFRGVASGGREYEQYF. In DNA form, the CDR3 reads TGTGCCAGCAGCTTCCGGGGGGTTGCTTCAGGCGGGAGAGAGTACGAGCAGTACTTC. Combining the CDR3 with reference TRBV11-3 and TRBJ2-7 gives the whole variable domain EAGVVQSPRYKIIEKKQPVAFWCNPISGHNTLYWYLQNLGQGPELLIRYENEEAVDDSQLPKDRFSAERLKGVDSTLKIQPAELGDSAVYLCASSFRGVASGGREYEQYFGPGTRLTVT.

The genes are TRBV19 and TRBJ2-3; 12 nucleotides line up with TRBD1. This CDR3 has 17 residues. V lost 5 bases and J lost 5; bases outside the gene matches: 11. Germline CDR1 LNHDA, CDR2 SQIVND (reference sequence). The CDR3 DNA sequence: TGTGCCAGTAGTCGAACTGCCGGGACAGGGGGCAGAGATACGCAGTATTTT. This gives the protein CASSRTAGTGGRDTQYF. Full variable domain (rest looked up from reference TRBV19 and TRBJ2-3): DGGITQSPKYLFRKEGQNVTLSCEQNLNHDAMYWYRQDPGQGLRLIYYSQIVNDFQKGDIAEGYSVSREKKESFPLTVTSAQKNPTAFYLCASSRTAGTGGRDTQYFGPGTRLTVL.